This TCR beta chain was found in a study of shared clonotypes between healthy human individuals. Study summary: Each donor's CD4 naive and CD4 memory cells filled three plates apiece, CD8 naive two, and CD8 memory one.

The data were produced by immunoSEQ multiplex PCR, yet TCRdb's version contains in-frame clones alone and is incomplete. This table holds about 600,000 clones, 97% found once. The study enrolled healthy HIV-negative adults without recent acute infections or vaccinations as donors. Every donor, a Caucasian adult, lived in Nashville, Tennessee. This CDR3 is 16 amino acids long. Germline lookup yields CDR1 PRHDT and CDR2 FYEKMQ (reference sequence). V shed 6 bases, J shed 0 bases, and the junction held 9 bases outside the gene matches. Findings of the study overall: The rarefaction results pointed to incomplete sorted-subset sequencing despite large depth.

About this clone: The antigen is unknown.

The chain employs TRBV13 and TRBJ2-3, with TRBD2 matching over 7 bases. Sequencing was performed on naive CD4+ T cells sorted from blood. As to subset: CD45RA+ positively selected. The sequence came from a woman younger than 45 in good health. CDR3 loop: CASRPKTSSSTDTQYF. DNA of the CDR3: TGTGCCAGCAGACCAAAGACTAGCTCTAGCACAGATACGCAGTATTTT.